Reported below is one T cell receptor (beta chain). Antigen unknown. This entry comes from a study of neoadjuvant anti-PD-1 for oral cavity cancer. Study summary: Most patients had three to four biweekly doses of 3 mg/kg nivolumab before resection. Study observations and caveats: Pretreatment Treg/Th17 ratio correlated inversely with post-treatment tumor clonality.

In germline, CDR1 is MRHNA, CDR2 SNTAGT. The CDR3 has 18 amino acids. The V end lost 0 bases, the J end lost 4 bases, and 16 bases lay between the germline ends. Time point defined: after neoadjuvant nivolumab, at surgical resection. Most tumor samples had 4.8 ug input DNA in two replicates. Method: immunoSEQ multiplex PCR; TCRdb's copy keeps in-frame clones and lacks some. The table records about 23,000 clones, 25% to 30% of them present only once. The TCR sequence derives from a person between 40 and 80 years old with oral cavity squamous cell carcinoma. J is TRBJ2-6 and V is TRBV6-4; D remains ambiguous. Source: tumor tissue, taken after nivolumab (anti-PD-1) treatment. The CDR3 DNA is TGTGCCAGCAGTGACTCGACCACATCGACAAGCGGGGCCAACGTCCTGACTTTC. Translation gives CASSDSTTSTSGANVLTF.